This T cell receptor (beta chain) stems from a study of T cells after yellow fever vaccination. TCRdb re-derived calls from the 5' RACE reads in MiXCR, one entry per CDR3 protein. The data hold over 300,000 distinct CDR3 sequences, with over 4% observed a single time. Trimming cost V 4 bases and J 4 bases; bases outside gene matches: 6. Looked up from germline, CDR1 is MGHRA and CDR2 is YSYEKL. The CDR3 extends over 15 amino acids. The sample here was PBMCs, taken 5 days after the yellow fever booster vaccination. This TCR came from a man aged 18 to 29 who received the YFV17D yellow fever vaccine. V and J are TRBV4-1 and TRBJ2-5; 10 nucleotides line up with TRBD2. The CDR3 DNA is TGCGCCAGCAGCCTTGGGGGACTAGCGCGAGAGACCCAGTACTTC. This sequence encodes CASSLGGLARETQYF.